This passage covers 17 T cell receptor beta chains from one sample sequenced in a study of shared clonotypes between healthy human individuals. The assay was immunoSEQ multiplex PCR, and TCRdb's table has in-frame clones only and misses some. The sample carries about 110,000 clones, 67% recorded once. Sequencing was performed on memory CD8+ T cells sorted from blood. Documented subset: CD45RO+ cells pooled with CCR7-negative TemRA cells. Receptor source: a woman aged 25 to 39 in good health.

The chain recombines TRBV4-1 with TRBJ2-5; D not certain. Germline CDR1 MGHRA, CDR2 YSYEKL. V was shortened by 1 base and J by 0 bases, with 18 bases between the two germline ends. This CDR3 is 18 amino acids long. For the CDR3, the DNA is TGCGCCAGCAGCCAAGTCGTGGCAGCCCTGAGGAACCAAGAGACCCAGTACTTC. It encodes CASSQVVAALRNQETQYF.

This clone was seen only once. With only one base between it and a far larger clone, this is likely a read error. This CDR3 is also generated by other DNA sequences in the sample. The chain recombines TRBV29-1 with TRBJ2-3; possible D gene TRBD2, 6 bases. V was clipped by 2 bases and J by 3 bases, with 15 bases between them. There are 15 residues in the CDR3. Germline CDR1 reads SQVTM; CDR2 reads ANQGSEA. For the CDR3, the DNA is TGCAGCGTTGAACTATTTAGCGGATCGACAGATACGCAGTATTTT. This sequence encodes CSVELFSGSTDTQYF.

About this clone itself: This likely stems from a read error, as it lies one base from a far larger clone. This sequence joins TRBV28 and TRBJ2-6, with a weak D call TRBD1 (5 bases). CDR1 is MDHEN and CDR2 is SYDVKM in the germline V gene. The CDR3 is made up of 15 amino acids. The CDR3 DNA reads TGTGCCAGCCGCTACACGATCTCTGGGGCCAACGTCCTGGCTTTC. Translating gives CASRYTISGANVLAF. Complete variable domain (other parts from reference TRBV28 and TRBJ2-6): DVKVTQSSRYLVKRTGEKVFLECVQDMDHENMFWYRQDPGLGLRLIYFSYDVKMKEKGDIPEGYSVSREKKERFSLILESASTNQTSMYLCASRYTISGANVLAFGAGSRLTVL.

V gene TRBV11-3 combines with J gene TRBJ1-2; 7 nucleotides match TRBD1. The CDR3 runs 16 residues. Germline V lookup: CDR1 SGHNT, CDR2 YENEEA. With 5 bases clipped from V and 8 bases from J, the junction kept 17 bases outside the gene matches. DNA for the CDR3: TGTGCCAGCAGCCCACAGCTCATACGGACAGGAGAAGGCTACACCTTC. Translating it yields CASSPQLIRTGEGYTF.

This CDR3 is CASSPTEIEQYF. The CDR3 region has the DNA TGTGCCAGCAGCCCAACAGAGATCGAGCAGTACTTC. V and J are TRBV11-2 and TRBJ2-7; D gene uncertain. The CDR3 contains 12 residues. V was cut by 5 bases and J by 6 bases, with 11 bases left in between. Germline-derived CDR1 and CDR2 are SGHAT and FQNNGV.

Here the CDR3 reads CASNNQGLPAETQYF. In DNA form, the CDR3 reads TGTGCCAGCAACAACCAGGGTCTACCGGCGGAGACCCAGTACTTC. The J gene is TRBJ2-5, the V gene TRBV7-2, with a tentative D call TRBD1 (5 bases). The length of the CDR3 is 15 residues. Germline V gives CDR1 SGHTA, CDR2 FQGNSA. Trimming left V 7 bases short and J 5 bases short, with 20 bases between.

V usage is TRBV5-1 and J usage is TRBJ2-3, with TRBD2 identical over 7 bases. Germline CDR1 reads SGHRS; CDR2 reads YFSETQ. The J segment lost 0 bases and the V segment lost 1 base, leaving 8 bases of the junction unmatched. The length of the CDR3 is 17 residues. CDR3 coding DNA: TGCGCCAGCAGCTTGCCACCCGGGAGGCCCAGCACAGATACGCAGTATTTT. Its protein product is CASSLPPGRPSTDTQYF.

The chain has TRBV5-1 and TRBJ1-2, with TRBD1 as a possible D gene (6 bases). The CDR3 is made up of 15 amino acids. CDR1 is SGHRS and CDR2 is YFSETQ in the germline V gene. Trimming stripped 4 bases from V and 0 bases from J, with 13 bases between. The DNA for the CDR3 is TGCGCCAGCAGCATAACGACAGGATCTAACTATGGCTACACCTTC. Its protein product is CASSITTGSNYGYTF.

The V and J genes are TRBV6-6 and TRBJ1-1, with D perhaps TRBD1 (5 bases). The CDR3 covers 13 residues. The V end was cut by 6 bases, the J end by 7 bases, with 15 bases between. Germline V gives CDR1 MNHNY, CDR2 SVGAGI (reference sequence). The CDR3 DNA is TGTGCCAGCAGGTTGGGGGTGTTTTTTGAAGCTTTCTTT. This sequence encodes CASRLGVFFEAFF.

This clone occurred many times. The chain recombines TRBV10-3 with TRBJ2-2; tentatively, D is TRBD2 (6 bases). The germline gives CDR1 ENHRY, CDR2 SYGVKD. Trimming stripped 3 bases from V and 4 bases from J, with 24 bases between. The CDR3 consists of 19 residues. CDR3 sequence reads: CAISDPRSSEGEGTGELFF. The CDR3 DNA sequence: TGTGCCATCAGTGACCCCCGATCCTCGGAGGGAGAGGGCACCGGGGAGCTGTTTTTT.

V usage is TRBV10-2 and J usage is TRBJ2-4; 9 bases line up with TRBD2. This CDR3 region has 18 residues. Germline values: CDR1 WSHSY, CDR2 SAAADI. Germline trimming cut 0 bases from V and 3 bases from J; bases unmatched to any gene: 9. The CDR3 bases are TGCGCCAGCAGTGAGTCGGTAGCGGGAGTAGTTGGCAAAAACATTCAGTACTTC. This encodes CASSESVAGVVGKNIQYF.

This rearrangement joins TRBV5-4 to TRBJ2-1; 11 nucleotides match TRBD2. V was clipped by 4 bases and J by 7 bases; unmatched bases: 7. Germline CDR1 is SGHNT and CDR2 is YYREEE (reference sequence). The CDR3 has 15 residues. CDR3 in DNA: TGTGCCAGCAGCCTGGGGCTAGCGGGGGGTAATGAGCAGTTCTTC. Amino acids: CASSLGLAGGNEQFF.

The genes are TRBV5-5 and TRBJ1-2, with D tentatively TRBD1 (5 bases). V was pared by 0 bases and J by 5 bases, with 20 bases between. Germline CDR1 is SGHKS and CDR2 is YYEKEE (reference sequence). This CDR3 region has 17 residues. CDR3 loop: CASSLARPGRPWYGYTF. The DNA for the CDR3 is TGTGCCAGCAGCTTGGCCCGACCGGGACGGCCCTGGTATGGCTACACCTTC.

In its sample, this clone was seen once. The chain recombines TRBV4-1 with TRBJ2-2; 8 bases line up with TRBD2. The CDR3 has 16 residues. Germline CDR1 and CDR2: MGHRA and YSYEKL. Losses at the gene ends were 3 bases for V and 8 bases for J; bases not matched to a gene: 11. In DNA form, the CDR3 reads TGCGCCAGCAGCCACTGGGCGGTACGGGAGGGGGGGGAGCTGTTTTTT. Its protein product is CASSHWAVREGGELFF.

About this clone itself: Other DNA sequences of this sample code for an identical CDR3. V gene TRBV6-5 combines with J gene TRBJ2-1; TRBD1 aligns across 8 bases. The CDR3 runs 15 residues. J gave up 0 bases and V 5 bases, and 3 bases lay outside the gene matches. Per the germline V gene, CDR1 is MNHEY and CDR2 is SVGAGI. Here the CDR3 reads CASSGQGSSYNEQFF. The CDR3 nucleotides read TGTGCCAGCAGTGGACAGGGAAGCTCCTACAATGAGCAGTTCTTC.

J is TRBJ1-1 and V is TRBV5-1; tentatively, D is TRBD1 (5 bases). The germline CDR1 and CDR2 sequences are SGHRS and YFSETQ. The V end lost 4 bases, the J end lost 1 base, and 11 bases lay between the germline ends. The CDR3 totals 14 residues. Here the CDR3 DNA reads TGCGCCAGCAGCCCTACAGGCCCGAACACTGAAGCTTTCTTT. This codes for CASSPTGPNTEAFF.

This clone has just one count. V is TRBV6-6 and J is TRBJ2-7, with 9 positions matching TRBD1. The CDR3 consists of 14 residues. Per germline, CDR1 MNHNY and CDR2 SVGAGI (reference sequence). J gave up 5 bases and V 4 bases, and 6 bases lay outside the gene matches. The CDR3 nucleotides read TGTGCCAGCAGTTCTAGGACAGGGGACCACGAGCAGTACTTC. This gives the protein CASSSRTGDHEQYF.